The rows below give T cell receptor beta chains drawn from one sample of a study of T and B cells in COVID-19 patients. TCRdb recomputed calls from the multiplex PCR reads with MiXCR, one row per CDR3 protein. The sample has about 13,000 distinct CDR3 sequences, around 25% seen once. The sample comprised blood. All receptors derive from a human donor who had recovered from COVID-19. Both conserved end residues are part of each CDR3. D genes are given only for firm matches. The size of a clone is reported for some rows only, either as once, few or many, or as a class for expanded clones.

CDR3nt	CDR3aa	d_gene	v_gene	j_gene	abundance
TGTGTTAGCACCTCTCAGGGCTACGAGCAGTACTTC	CVSTSQGYEQYF	.	TRBV12-3/TRBV12-4	TRBJ2-7	.
TGTGCCACCAGCAGAGAAGGCCGGTACTACGAGCAGTACTTC	CATSREGRYYEQYF	.	TRBV15	TRBJ2-7	medium-sized
TGTGCCAGCAGTTTAAAGCGCAGACCAGCCAATCAGCCCCAGCATTTT	CASSLKRRPANQPQHF	.	TRBV28	TRBJ1-5	.
TGTGCCAGCAGCTCTGCCTACAATGAGCAGTTCTTC	CASSSAYNEQFF	.	TRBV7-9	TRBJ2-1	few
TGTGCCAGCAGAAGACAGGGGGTCGCAATGAACACTGAAGCTTTCTTT	CASRRQGVAMNTEAFF	TRBD1	TRBV6-1	TRBJ1-1	few
TGTGCCAGCAGCTTGAATCAGAGAGAGACTGGGGCCAACGTCCTGACTTTC	CASSLNQRETGANVLTF	.	TRBV5-5	TRBJ2-6	medium-sized
TGCAGTGCTAGAGATCTGGTGTTAGGCCTAAATCAGCCCCAGCATTTT	CSARDLVLGLNQPQHF	.	TRBV20-1	TRBJ1-5	few
TGTGCCTGGAAAGGGGACGCGGCTAATGAAAAACTGTTTTTT	CAWKGDAANEKLFF	.	TRBV30	TRBJ1-4	medium-sized
TGTGCCAGCTCACCGACAGGTCTCACCGGGGAGCTGTTTTTT	CASSPTGLTGELFF	.	TRBV18	TRBJ2-2	medium-sized
TGTGCCAGCAGCTTGGTGGGCACCGGGGAGCTGTTTTTT	CASSLVGTGELFF	.	TRBV5-6	TRBJ2-2	medium-sized
TGCGCCAGCAGCTTGGGCTCGGGACAGAATGAAAAACTGTTTTTT	CASSLGSGQNEKLFF	TRBD1	TRBV5-1	TRBJ1-4	few
TGTGCCAGTAGCCCCAAGTTAGCGGGAGTGGTTGGGGGAGAGACCCAGTACTTC	CASSPKLAGVVGGETQYF	TRBD2	TRBV19	TRBJ2-5	medium-sized
TGTGCCAGCAGACCCCCCGGGGGCCATGGCTACACCTTC	CASRPPGGHGYTF	.	TRBV27	TRBJ1-2	many
TGTGCCAGCAGCCAAGATCCCGCGGGCCAATCCTACGAGCAGTACTTC	CASSQDPAGQSYEQYF	.	TRBV4-2	TRBJ2-7	few
TGTGCCAGCAGCTTACCTACCAATCAACAGGGGTTCGGCTATGGCTACACCTTC	CASSLPTNQQGFGYGYTF	TRBD1	TRBV7-9	TRBJ1-2	.
TGTGCCAGCAGTTTATTGGAGACAGACTCTGGGGCCAACGTCCTGACTTTC	CASSLLETDSGANVLTF	.	TRBV28	TRBJ2-6	.
TGTGCCAGCAGCTTAAACCCCCGGGACAGGTCCGAAAAACTGTTTTTT	CASSLNPRDRSEKLFF	TRBD1	TRBV11-2	TRBJ1-4	few
TGTGCCAGTAGTATAAGGGGGAGGGCCGGGGAGCTGTTTTTT	CASSIRGRAGELFF	.	TRBV19	TRBJ2-2	.
TGTGCCAGCATCTCTCTAGCGGGACCCTACAATGAGCAGTTCTTC	CASISLAGPYNEQFF	TRBD2	TRBV6-6	TRBJ2-1	many
TGCGCCAGCAGCTGCCCCCTACTAGCGGGAGTACGAGAGACCCAGTACTTC	CASSCPLLAGVRETQYF	TRBD2	TRBV5-1	TRBJ2-5	.
TGTGCCAGCAGTGATAACAGCTACAATGAGCAGTTCTTC	CASSDNSYNEQFF	.	TRBV6-4	TRBJ2-1	many
TGCAGTGCTACCCTCGGGACAGGGATCAACGAGCAGTACTTC	CSATLGTGINEQYF	TRBD1	TRBV20-1	TRBJ2-7	few
TGTGCCAGCAGCCCACAGGAGGTGGGGGCCCAGTACTTC	CASSPQEVGAQYF	.	TRBV7-9	TRBJ2-5	few
TGCGCCAGCAGCTGGGGGACCGGGGCAGACGCTGAAGCTTTCTTT	CASSWGTGADAEAFF	.	TRBV5-1	TRBJ1-1	once
TGTGCCAGCAGTAGAACCGAGGGGCGCACCTATGGCTACACCTTC	CASSRTEGRTYGYTF	.	TRBV6-5	TRBJ1-2	medium-sized
TGTGCCAGTAGTAAGGGGGGGGACGGAACCTACGAGCAGTACTTC	CASSKGGDGTYEQYF	.	TRBV19	TRBJ2-7	medium-sized
TGTGCCAGCAGTGCTTTGCAGGGGACGGGAGCGGAGACCCAGTACTTC	CASSALQGTGAETQYF	.	TRBV6-1	TRBJ2-5	medium-sized
TGCAGCGTCTCCAGGGGCTACGAGCAGTACTTC	CSVSRGYEQYF	.	TRBV29-1	TRBJ2-7	medium-sized
TGTGCCAGCAGCTTCAGGGCCGGGAAAGAGCAGTACTTC	CASSFRAGKEQYF	.	TRBV5-4	TRBJ2-7	.
TGCGCCAGCAGCTTGTGGGGGGACAGCAATCAGCCCCAGCATTTT	CASSLWGDSNQPQHF	.	TRBV5-1	TRBJ1-5	many
TGTGCCAGCAGCTTGAAGGGGCAGTCACCCCTCCACTTT	CASSLKGQSPLHF	.	TRBV5-5	TRBJ1-6	many
TGTGCCAGTAGTATAATACGGGCAACAGGGGGTGAAAAACTGTTTTTT	CASSIIRATGGEKLFF	TRBD1	TRBV19	TRBJ1-4	medium-sized
TGCGCCAGCAGCTTCGGGGCCCCCCACACCGGGGAGCTGTTTTTT	CASSFGAPHTGELFF	.	TRBV5-1	TRBJ2-2	.
TGTGCCAGTAGTAGGGGGAGCGGAGGGGGGGGGAACATTCAGTACTTC	CASSRGSGGGGNIQYF	.	TRBV19	TRBJ2-4	many
TGTGCCACCAGCAGAGATCTAATGAACACTGAAGCTTTCTTT	CATSRDLMNTEAFF	.	TRBV15	TRBJ1-1	.
TGTGCCAGCAGTAGAACTAGCGGGGGGTACAATGAGCAGTTCTTC	CASSRTSGGYNEQFF	TRBD2	TRBV27	TRBJ2-1	.
TGTGCCAGCAGCTTAACAGCCCCGACGTCTGGGGCCAACGTCCTGACTTTC	CASSLTAPTSGANVLTF	.	TRBV7-6	TRBJ2-6	many
TGCGCCAGCAGCACGCGACAACGGTACCAAGAGACCCAGTACTTC	CASSTRQRYQETQYF	.	TRBV5-1	TRBJ2-5	.
TGTGCCAGTAGTATAGGGGACCGGGGAAACCAGTACTTC	CASSIGDRGNQYF	.	TRBV19	TRBJ2-7	few
TGTGCCAGTAGTAGGGGGACTAGCGGGGATAGGTACGAGCAGTACTTC	CASSRGTSGDRYEQYF	TRBD2	TRBV19	TRBJ2-7	.
TGTGCCAGCAGCTTGGAGGGGTACTACGAGCAGTACTTC	CASSLEGYYEQYF	.	TRBV5-6	TRBJ2-7	many